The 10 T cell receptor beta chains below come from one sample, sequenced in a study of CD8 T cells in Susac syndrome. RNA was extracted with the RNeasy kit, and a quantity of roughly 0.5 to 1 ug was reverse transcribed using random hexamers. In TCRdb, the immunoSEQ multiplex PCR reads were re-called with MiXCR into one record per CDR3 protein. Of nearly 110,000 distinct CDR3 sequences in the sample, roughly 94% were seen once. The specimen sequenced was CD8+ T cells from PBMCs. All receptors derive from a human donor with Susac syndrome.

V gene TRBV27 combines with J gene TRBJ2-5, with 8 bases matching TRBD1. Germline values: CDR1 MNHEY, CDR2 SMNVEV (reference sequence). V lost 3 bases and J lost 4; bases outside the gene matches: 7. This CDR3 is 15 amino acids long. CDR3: CASSFSRGRGETQYF. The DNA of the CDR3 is TGTGCCAGCAGTTTCTCCAGGGGGCGCGGAGAGACCCAGTACTTC.

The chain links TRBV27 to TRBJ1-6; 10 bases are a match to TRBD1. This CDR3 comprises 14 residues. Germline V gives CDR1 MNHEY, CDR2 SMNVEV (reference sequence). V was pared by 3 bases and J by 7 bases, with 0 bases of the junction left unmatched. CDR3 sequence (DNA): TGTGCCAGCAGTTTGACAGGGGGCAATTCACCCCTCCACTTT. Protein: CASSLTGGNSPLHF.

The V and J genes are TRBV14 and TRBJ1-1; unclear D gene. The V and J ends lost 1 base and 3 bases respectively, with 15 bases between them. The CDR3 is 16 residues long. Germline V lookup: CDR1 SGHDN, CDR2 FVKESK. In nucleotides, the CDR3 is TGTGCCAGCAGCCAAGCGAAGACTGATGGGGACACTGAAGCTTTCTTT. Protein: CASSQAKTDGDTEAFF. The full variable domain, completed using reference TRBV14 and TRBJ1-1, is EAGVTQFPSHSVIEKGQTVTLRCDPISGHDNLYWYRRVMGKEIKFLLHFVKESKQDESGMPNNRFLAERTGGTYSTLKVQPAELEDSGVYFCASSQAKTDGDTEAFFGQGTRLTVV.

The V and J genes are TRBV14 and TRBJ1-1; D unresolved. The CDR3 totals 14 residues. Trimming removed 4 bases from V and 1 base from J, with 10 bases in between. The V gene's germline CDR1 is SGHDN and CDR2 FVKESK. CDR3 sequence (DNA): TGTGCCAGCAGCCCGTGGAGCGGGAACACTGAAGCTTTCTTT. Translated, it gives CASSPWSGNTEAFF.

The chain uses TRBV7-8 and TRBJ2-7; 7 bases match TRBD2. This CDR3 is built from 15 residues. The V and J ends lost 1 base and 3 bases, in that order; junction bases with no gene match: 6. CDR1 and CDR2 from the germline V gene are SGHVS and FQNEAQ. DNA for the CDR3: TGTGCCAGCAGCTTAGACGGGGGAGGGAACTACGAGCAGTACTTC. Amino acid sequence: CASSLDGGGNYEQYF.

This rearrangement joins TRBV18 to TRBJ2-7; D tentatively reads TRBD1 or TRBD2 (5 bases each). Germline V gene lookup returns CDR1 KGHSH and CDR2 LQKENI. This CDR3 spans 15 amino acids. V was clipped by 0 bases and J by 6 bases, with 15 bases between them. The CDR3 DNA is TGTGCCAGCTCACCACCCGAGGGCAGGGATTCCGAGCAGTACTTC. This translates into CASSPPEGRDSEQYF.

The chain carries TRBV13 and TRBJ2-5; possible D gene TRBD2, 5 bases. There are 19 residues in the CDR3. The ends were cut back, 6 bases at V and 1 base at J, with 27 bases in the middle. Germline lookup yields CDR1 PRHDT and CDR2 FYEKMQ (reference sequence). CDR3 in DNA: TGTGCCAGCAGGTCGTGGGTTACTAGTCCCCAATCCCCCCAAGAGACCCAGTACTTC. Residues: CASRSWVTSPQSPQETQYF.

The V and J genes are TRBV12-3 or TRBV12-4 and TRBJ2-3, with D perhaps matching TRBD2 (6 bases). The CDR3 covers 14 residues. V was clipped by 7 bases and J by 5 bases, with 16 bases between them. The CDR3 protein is CASTPGGVQDTQYF. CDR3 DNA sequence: TGTGCCAGCACCCCAGGAGGGGTCCAAGATACGCAGTATTTT.

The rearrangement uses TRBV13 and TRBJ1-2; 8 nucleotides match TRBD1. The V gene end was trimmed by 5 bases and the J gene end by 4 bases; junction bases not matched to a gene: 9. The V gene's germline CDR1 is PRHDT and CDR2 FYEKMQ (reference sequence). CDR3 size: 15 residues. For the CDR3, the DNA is TGTGCCAGCAGCACATTGACAGGGGCGCTCTATGGCTACACCTTC. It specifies CASSTLTGALYGYTF.

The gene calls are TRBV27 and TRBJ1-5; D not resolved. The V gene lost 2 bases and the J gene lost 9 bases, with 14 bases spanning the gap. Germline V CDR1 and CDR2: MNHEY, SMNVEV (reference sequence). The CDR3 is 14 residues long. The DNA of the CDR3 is TGTGCCAGCAGTTTAGGCGGAGACTTAGGGCCCCAGCATTTT. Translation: CASSLGGDLGPQHF.